These 27 T cell receptor beta chains originate from one sample sequenced in a study of CD8 T cells in ankylosing spondylitis. General study findings and limits: In ankylosing spondylitis blood, a motif of roughly eight highly homologous TCR beta variants appeared characteristic.

TCRdb itself ran the 5' RACE reads through MiXCR, one entry per CDR3 protein. The table lists a few hundred thousand distinct CDR3 sequences, about 20% of them singletons. No antigen has been assigned to these receptors. Sequencing was performed on blood, either unsorted or a sorted T cell fraction (not recorded which). The origin of the receptors is a male donor with ankylosing spondylitis.

The chain employs TRBV6-5 and TRBJ2-4; 7 nucleotides agree with TRBD2. The ends lost 2 bases at V and 0 bases at J; junction bases unmatched: 10. Germline V CDR1 and CDR2: MNHEY, SVGAGI. CDR3 length: 18 amino acids. CDR3 sequence reads: CASSYGGGRGVAKNIQYF. CDR3 DNA: TGTGCCAGCAGTTACGGAGGCGGGAGAGGCGTAGCCAAAAACATTCAGTACTTC.

This chain uses TRBV20-1 with TRBJ2-1; no definite D call. The V end lost 3 bases, the J end lost 3 bases, and 6 bases lay between the germline ends. The CDR3 contains 12 residues. Germline CDR1 is DFQATT and CDR2 is SNEGSKA (reference sequence). In DNA form, the CDR3 reads TGCAGTGCTAGCCGACGCTACAATGAGCAGTTCTTC. The encoded protein is CSASRRYNEQFF.

The rearrangement joins TRBV5-1 to TRBJ2-1; TRBD1 is a possible D gene (6 bases). The CDR3 has 12 residues. The V gene's germline CDR1 is SGHRS and CDR2 YFSETQ. The V end was cut by 3 bases, the J end by 10 bases, with 11 bases between. The CDR3 region has the DNA TGCGCCAGCAGCTCCCAGGGGTGGGAGCAGTTCTTC. Translated, it gives CASSSQGWEQFF.

V and J are TRBV2 and TRBJ1-4, with D possibly TRBD1 on 6 matching bases. V gave up 6 bases and J gave up 8 bases, with 16 bases separating them. In germline, CDR1 is SNHLY, CDR2 FYNNEI. The CDR3 length is 14 residues. CDR3 in amino acids: CASRAGVVAEKLFF. CDR3 nucleotide sequence: TGTGCCAGCAGGGCAGGGGTTGTCGCCGAAAAACTGTTTTTT.

Only a few counts were recorded for this clonotype. V and J are TRBV5-1 and TRBJ2-2; 11 bases fit TRBD2. The CDR3 length is 16 residues. Germline CDR1 and CDR2: SGHRS and YFSETQ. V lost 4 bases and J lost 5; bases outside the gene matches: 7. The CDR3, as DNA: TGCGCCAGCAGCAGTAGCGGGAGGGCCGCGACCGGGGAGCTGTTTTTT. Translating gives CASSSSGRAATGELFF.

The V and J genes are TRBV12-3 or TRBV12-4 and TRBJ1-6, with no clear D. The length of the CDR3 is 14 residues. V lost 3 bases and J 8 bases, leaving 11 bases between the germline ends. For the CDR3, the DNA is TGTGCCAGCAGTTTTCCCCAGGATCATTCACCCCTCCACTTT. Its translation is CASSFPQDHSPLHF.

This chain joins TRBV4-2 and TRBJ2-1, with unresolved D. Germline CDR1 reads LGHNA; CDR2 reads YNFKEQ. The V end was cut by 6 bases, the J end by 13 bases, with 25 bases between. The CDR3 has 15 residues. For the CDR3, the DNA is TGTGCCAGCAGTCGGATGCTTGGGATCCTGAGCCTACAGTTCTTC. This sequence encodes CASSRMLGILSLQFF.

At least ten counts were recorded for this clonotype. This chain joins TRBV9 and TRBJ2-1; tentatively, D is TRBD1 or TRBD2 (6 bases each). The CDR3 totals 15 residues. The ends were cut back, 0 bases at V and 1 base at J, with 8 bases in the middle. The germline V gene has CDR1 SGDLS and CDR2 YYNGEE. The CDR3 sequence: CASSVEGGSYNEQFF. In DNA form, the CDR3 reads TGTGCCAGCAGCGTAGAAGGGGGGTCCTACAATGAGCAGTTCTTC.

CDR3 in DNA: TGTGCCAGCAGCTTAAGAGCGGGAGGGCCAAGCGGGGAGCTGTTTTTT. Its translation: CASSLRAGGPSGELFF. This sequence joins TRBV7-2 and TRBJ2-2; 10 bases are shared with TRBD2. The junction had 7 bases not matched to a gene; V was cut back by 2 bases and J by 7 bases. Germline V CDR1 and CDR2: SGHTA, FQGNSA. This CDR3 region has 16 residues.

This clonotype came up a few times. The CDR3 is CASSSDREGEKLFF. The CDR3 DNA reads as TGTGCCAGCAGCAGCGACAGGGAGGGTGAAAAACTGTTTTTT. The chain links TRBV12-3 or TRBV12-4 to TRBJ1-4, with 7 bases identical to TRBD1. This CDR3 has 14 residues. Trimming removed 6 bases from V and 7 bases from J; junction bases left unmatched: 8.

This clonotype was picked up many times. The CDR3 sequence: CASSLDGQPNTEAFF. The DNA for the CDR3 is TGCGCCAGCAGCTTGGATGGACAGCCGAACACTGAAGCTTTCTTT. This chain connects TRBV5-1 to TRBJ1-1, with D perhaps TRBD1 (6 bases). Germline CDR1 reads SGHRS; CDR2 reads YFSETQ. The germline V and J ends were trimmed by 0 bases and 1 base, with 10 bases remaining between them. The CDR3 extends over 15 amino acids.

This clonotype was seen more than once but under ten times. The CDR3 reads CASSSYGSTDTQYF. In DNA form, the CDR3 reads TGTGCCAGCTCATCCTATGGATCAACAGATACGCAGTATTTT. The chain uses TRBV18 and TRBJ2-3; D uncertain. Germline V gives CDR1 KGHSH, CDR2 LQKENI. With 5 bases removed from V and 3 bases from J, the gap between germline ends came to 12 bases. The CDR3 runs to 14 residues. The full variable domain, completed using reference TRBV18 and TRBJ2-3, is NAGVMQNPRHLVRRRGQEARLRCSPMKGHSHVYWYRQLPEEGLKFMVYLQKENIIDESGMPKERFSAEFPKEGPSILRIQQVVRGDSAAYFCASSSYGSTDTQYFGPGTRLTVL.

The chain carries TRBV6-5 and TRBJ2-1; 11 bases are a match to TRBD1. The CDR3 consists of 16 residues. Germline CDR1 reads MNHEY; CDR2 reads SVGAGI. The junction had 6 bases not matched to a gene; V was cut back by 4 bases and J by 4 bases. The CDR3 nucleotides are TGTGCCAGCAGTTGGAACCGGGACAGGGGGTACAATGAGCAGTTCTTC. The encoded protein is CASSWNRDRGYNEQFF.

This clonotype was seen more than once but under ten times. The chain joins TRBV27 to TRBJ2-5, with 8 bases fitting TRBD1. The CDR3 spans 13 residues. CDR1 is MNHEY and CDR2 is SMNVEV in the germline V gene (reference sequence). J gave up 4 bases and V 4 bases, and 2 bases lay outside the gene matches. CDR3 sequence (DNA): TGTGCCAGCAGTTGGCAGGGGGCAGAGACCCAGTACTTC. Residues: CASSWQGAETQYF.

The chain is built from TRBV7-2 and TRBJ2-5, with 8 bases identical to TRBD2. The length of the CDR3 is 15 residues. Germline V gene data show CDR1 as SGHTA and CDR2 as FQGNSA. V gave up 1 base and J gave up 2 bases; unmatched junction bases: 3. CDR3 sequence (DNA): TGTGCCAGCAGCTTAGTAGCGGGAAGTCAAGAGACCCAGTACTTC. Protein sequence: CASSLVAGSQETQYF. The full variable domain, completed using reference TRBV7-2 and TRBJ2-5, is GAGVSQSPSNKVTEKGKDVELRCDPISGHTALYWYRQSLGQGLEFLIYFQGNSAPDKSGLPSDRFSAERTGGSVSTLTIQRTQQEDSAVYLCASSLVAGSQETQYFGPGTRLLVL.

The sample holds a few counts of this clonotype. The rearrangement joins TRBV20-1 to TRBJ2-1; 7 nucleotides align to TRBD2. The CDR3 covers 13 residues. Germline V gene lookup returns CDR1 DFQATT and CDR2 SNEGSKA (reference sequence). V was clipped by 6 bases and J by 9 bases; unmatched bases: 11. The CDR3 loop is CSALPRTSLEQFF. The CDR3 region has the DNA TGCAGTGCCCTTCCCCGGACTAGTCTTGAGCAGTTCTTC.

The chain has TRBV7-6 and TRBJ1-4, with D perhaps TRBD1 (5 bases). CDR3 length: 13 residues. CDR1 is SGHVS, CDR2 FNYEAQ, per germline. V was pared by 4 bases and J by 11 bases, with 14 bases between. DNA for the CDR3: TGTGCCAGCAGCTCCGTGGTGGGGGGGAAACTGTTTTTT. Residues: CASSSVVGGKLFF.

V and J are TRBV11-3 and TRBJ2-7, with 10 bases fitting TRBD2. V was clipped by 6 bases and J by 9 bases; unmatched bases: 11. This CDR3 spans 14 amino acids. Germline-derived CDR1 and CDR2 are SGHNT and YENEEA. CDR3 bases: TGTGCCAGCAGTCGCACTAGCGGGGAGATGGCGCAGTACTTC. Amino acids: CASSRTSGEMAQYF.

This chain connects TRBV7-3 to TRBJ2-1; TRBD2 matches 10 bases. The CDR3 has 19 residues. With 5 bases clipped from V and 7 bases from J, the junction kept 20 bases outside the gene matches. Germline V gene lookup returns CDR1 SGHTA and CDR2 FQGTGA. CDR3 DNA sequence: TGTGCCAGCAGCGTTAACGGGCTAGCGGGAGCATCGGGACGTAATGAGCAGTTCTTC. This gives the protein CASSVNGLAGASGRNEQFF.

There are a few counts of this clonotype. This chain connects TRBV11-3 to TRBJ1-1; perhaps TRBD1 as D (6 bases). Germline V gene data show CDR1 as SGHNT and CDR2 as YENEEA. V was shortened by 5 bases and J by 6 bases, with 13 bases between the two germline ends. This CDR3 comprises 13 residues. In DNA, the CDR3 is TGTGCCAGCAGCCCCCGGGGGGGCGCTGAAGCTTTCTTT. Translation gives CASSPRGGAEAFF.

This clonotype has a handful of counts. V gene TRBV20-1 combines with J gene TRBJ2-3; weak D call: TRBD2 (5 bases). The CDR3 spans 15 residues. V lost 6 bases and J lost 1, with 17 bases in between. Germline CDR1 is DFQATT and CDR2 is SNEGSKA (reference sequence). The CDR3 coding sequence is TGCAGTGCGAACAAGAACGGACTGGGCACAGATACGCAGTATTTT. Its protein product is CSANKNGLGTDTQYF.

The sample holds a few counts of this clonotype. V usage is TRBV29-1 and J usage is TRBJ2-1; TRBD2 matches at 7 bases. The CDR3 loop spans 15 amino acids. The V segment lost 4 bases and the J segment 4 bases; nucleotides outside the gene matches: 10. The germline V gene encodes CDR1 SQVTM and CDR2 ANQGSEA. CDR3: CSVARRLAEYNEQFF. The CDR3 region has the DNA TGCAGCGTTGCTAGGAGGCTAGCGGAGTACAATGAGCAGTTCTTC.

This clonotype showed up just a few times. The chain recombines TRBV18 with TRBJ1-3; D not resolved. This CDR3 comprises 18 residues. V was trimmed by 4 bases and J by 0 bases, leaving 19 bases between them. The V gene's germline CDR1 is KGHSH and CDR2 LQKENI. The CDR3 coding sequence is TGTGCCAGCTCACTTTACTTTGACGGCCCCAGCTCTGGAAACACCATATATTTT. This gives the protein CASSLYFDGPSSGNTIYF.

This clonotype appeared a few times. This chain connects TRBV20-1 to TRBJ2-7; 11 bases are shared with TRBD2. Germline V gene sequence: CDR1 DFQATT, CDR2 SNEGSKA (reference sequence). The CDR3 has 14 residues. Trimming took 1 base from V and 3 from J; bases not matched to a gene: 2. The DNA for the CDR3 is TGCAGTGCTAGAGCGGGACTAGCGGACTACGAGCAGTACTTC. This codes for CSARAGLADYEQYF.

The chain joins TRBV6-1 to TRBJ2-1, with 13 bases aligning to TRBD2. Per germline, CDR1 MNHNS and CDR2 SASEGT. The V and J ends lost 6 bases and 9 bases, in that order; junction bases with no gene match: 11. CDR3 length equals 16 residues. In DNA form, the CDR3 reads TGTGCCAGCAGCGGCCAAGGACTAGCGGGAGACGTTGAGCAGTTCTTC. Translated, it gives CASSGQGLAGDVEQFF.

The V gene is TRBV19, the J gene TRBJ2-5; tentative D call: TRBD2 (5 bases). V dropped 6 bases and J dropped 5 bases, with 13 bases sitting between them. CDR3 length: 13 residues. Looked up from germline, CDR1 is LNHDA and CDR2 is SQIVND (reference sequence). CDR3 loop: CASSRRWRETQYF. The CDR3 DNA follows: TGTGCCAGTAGCCGACGGTGGAGGGAGACCCAGTACTTC. The full variable domain, its missing parts supplied by reference TRBV19 and TRBJ2-5, is DGGITQSPKYLFRKEGQNVTLSCEQNLNHDAMYWYRQDPGQGLRLIYYSQIVNDFQKGDIAEGYSVSREKKESFPLTVTSAQKNPTAFYLCASSRRWRETQYFGPGTRLLVL.

This chain links TRBV6-5 with TRBJ2-1, with D uncertain. Deletions cut 0 bases from V and 4 bases from J, with 4 bases between. Germline CDR1 is MNHEY and CDR2 is SVGAGI. The CDR3 is made up of 13 amino acids. The CDR3 DNA reads as TGTGCCAGCAGTTACTCGAGTTACAATGAGCAGTTCTTC. Protein product: CASSYSSYNEQFF.